The entry that follows covers one TCR beta chain sequence. This clonotype was seen only a few times. The antigen it recognizes is unknown. Base qualities were left out, and no much larger clone turns up one base away. The V and J ends are trimmed by 0 bases and 11 bases, leaving 8 bases between them. The CDR3 starts with the cysteine, ends with the phenylalanine, and has 11 residues. Only the CDR3 portion is preserved as DNA: 33 bases, with reading frame beginning at the first base. The germline V gene (reference sequence) specifies DFQATT as CDR1 and SNEGSKA as CDR2. Reads for this sample came from an Illumina NovaSeq 6000. cDNA libraries for TCRalpha and TCRbeta were prepared by 5'RACE using constant-segment primers, with sample barcodes and unique molecular identifiers added. Trizol reagent was used to extract RNA from every sample. Library amplification was performed in two PCR steps, and a second sample barcode and Illumina TruSeq adapters were introduced in the second step. Libraries were sequenced on an Illumina NovaSeq with 2 x 150 bp paired-end reads. The authors' analysis ran thus. With migec v1.2.7, reads were demultiplexed and then collapsed into UMI-guided consensus sequences. Using mixcr v2.1.11, the UMI consensuses were aligned to TRA and TRB V and J templates and assembled into clonotypes. A clonotype was counted as expanded or contracted only when both edgeR and NoisET called the clonotype significant, with the noise models trained on biological replicates. For edgeR calls, the thresholds were a false discovery rate-adjusted p below 0.01 and a log2 fold-change of 1. As an exploratory analysis of dynamics, max-normalized trajectories of the 1000 most abundant clonotypes were examined with PCA combined with hierarchical clustering. Separately sequenced CD4+ and CD8+ repertoires were used to assign the CD4 or CD8 phenotype of responding clones. TCRdb ran its own pipeline on the public reads, namely fastp trimming at Q25 and MiXCR clone calling, and kept in-frame beta chains. Merged by CDR3 protein, the rows form single entries marked with the most common genes and DNA. TCRdb, rather than the study authors, made the V and J calls. The sample table contains 68,000 or so distinct CDR3 sequences; only one count was recorded for around 15% of them. The top ten clonotypes cover 30% to 35% of the sample.

This entry is derived from a study of T-cell memory formation after mild COVID-19 (dated by TCRdb to the early 2020s). Regarding the complete study: TCR sequence clusters from the two donors were largely donor specific. In a couple of donors, T-cell clones that expanded and contracted after mild COVID-19 were tracked by sequencing TCRalpha and TCRbeta repertoires over time. Two young, previously healthy adult volunteers made up the cohort, one male and one female. Study-wide findings and limitations: Contracting CD4+ clones were located mainly in the CM and EM memory subsets, whereas CD8+ clones were found to be enriched in EMRA. The study covered only a couple of mild cases, and larger cohorts including severe cases with pre-infection samples were considered necessary. Balanced CD4/CD8 phenotypes were observed for clones contracting from day 15 to 85, whereas a bias towards CD4+ was observed for a second wave of clones expanding from day 15 to 37. SARS-CoV-2 specificity was not confirmed for the second-wave clones peaking on day 37. Some responding clones were detected in pre-infection memory, suggesting pre-existing cross-reactive memory T cells joined the SARS-CoV-2 response.

PBMCs were isolated by Ficoll-Paque density gradient centrifugation. The chain uses TRBV20-1 and TRBJ2-1, with the D gene call left open. The sequencing input was PBMCs or a T cell subset sorted from them (not recorded which). The receptor's source is an adult woman who had mild COVID-19 (a few samples of this study predate the infection). The sample titles of this study are shuffled in the database, so cell type and time point are left out; the donor was told from shared clones. The CDR3 region has the sequence CSARDPSKQFF. The DNA reads TGCAGTGCTAGAGACCCCTCGAAGCAGTTCTTC.